This TCR beta chain was recovered during a study of tissue T cells after allogeneic stem cell transplantation. V lost 6 bases, J lost 1 base, and 3 bases stayed unmatched. The CDR3 is 15 residues long. Germline-derived CDR1 and CDR2 are SGHAT and FQNNGV. Whole-study results and caveats: Across patients, clones rarely overlapped, yet motif clusters were shared tissue-specifically.

Measured with immunoSEQ multiplex PCR; TCRdb has only the in-frame clones, and not every one. The sample has 42,000 or so clones, roughly 89% seen once; the top ten hold 3.8%. As concerns this clone: Its cognate antigen is unknown.

The chain combines TRBV11-2 with TRBJ2-5, with TRBD2 matching 12 bases. The receptor was derived from a woman aged 35-75 years who later had graft-versus-host disease after an allogeneic stem cell transplant. Specimen: blood, collected before transplantation. The CDR3 loop reads CASRRLAGVQETQYF. CDR3 sequence (DNA): TGTGCCAGCAGAAGACTAGCGGGAGTCCAAGAGACCCAGTACTTC.